These 25 T cell receptor beta chains share one sample of origin, sequenced in a study of shared clonotypes between healthy human individuals. The method was immunoSEQ multiplex PCR; TCRdb's version includes in-frame clones alone and lacks a portion of them. Altogether 2 million to 2.5 million clones are present, more than 80% being singletons, with the ten largest covering 0.35% to 0.5%. Sequenced material: naive CD4+ T cells from PBMCs. The subset is: CD45RA+ positively selected. The receptors here all came from a man younger than 35 in good health. Some clones in this sample may be carry-over from other donors' samples.

This chain connects TRBV28 to TRBJ1-5; 9 nucleotides agree with TRBD1. Germline trimming cut 10 bases from V and 3 bases from J; bases unmatched to any gene: 10. CDR3 length: 15 residues. CDR1 and CDR2 (germline): MDHEN, SYDVKM. The CDR3 is CATLGGTGSNQPQHF. The CDR3 region has the DNA TGTGCCACCTTGGGAGGGACAGGGTCCAATCAGCCCCAGCATTTT.

This clone was observed once. The gene calls are TRBV4-1 and TRBJ1-3, with no clear D. The V gene lost 1 base and the J gene lost 4 bases, with 11 bases spanning the gap. Germline values: CDR1 MGHRA, CDR2 YSYEKL. CDR3 size: 15 residues. The CDR3 nucleotides read TGCGCCAGCAGCCAAGTTAACAGTAAAGGAAACACCATATATTTT. This sequence encodes CASSQVNSKGNTIYF.

The chain uses TRBV5-1 and TRBJ2-5, with no clear D. With 4 bases removed from V and 5 bases from J, the gap between germline ends came to 9 bases. The length of the CDR3 is 12 residues. Germline values: CDR1 SGHRS, CDR2 YFSETQ. CDR3 DNA sequence: TGCGCCAGCAGCGGCGACATGGAGACCCAGTACTTC. Translating it yields CASSGDMETQYF.

The rearrangement joins TRBV27 to TRBJ2-7, with D perhaps TRBD2 (5 bases). The CDR3 is 15 residues long. V was trimmed by 5 bases and J by 5 bases, leaving 19 bases between them. Germline V gene sequence: CDR1 MNHEY, CDR2 SMNVEV (reference sequence). The CDR3 sequence is CASSPARLRRDEQYF. CDR3 bases: TGTGCCAGCAGTCCGGCCCGTCTTCGGCGGGACGAGCAGTACTTC.

The chain uses TRBV12-5 and TRBJ2-1; TRBD2 aligns across 7 bases. V was pared by 6 bases and J by 2 bases, with 10 bases of the junction left unmatched. The CDR3 has 16 amino acids. Per germline, CDR1 LGHNT and CDR2 FRNRAP. The CDR3 DNA follows: TGTGCTAGTGGCCTCGATACTAGCGTGGCCTACAATGAGCAGTTCTTC. This sequence encodes CASGLDTSVAYNEQFF.

The DNA of the CDR3 is TGCGCCAGCAGCCAAGGCGTAATGGGACTCACCTACGAGCAGTACTTC. This sequence encodes CASSQGVMGLTYEQYF. This chain connects TRBV4-3 to TRBJ2-7; possible D gene TRBD2, 6 bases. V was cut by 1 base and J by 2 bases, with 15 bases left in between. The CDR3 contains 16 residues. CDR1 and CDR2 (germline): LGHNA, YSLEER.

DNA of the CDR3: TGTGCCAGCAGTTACTCGACCAGCGGGAGAGGCAATGAGCAGTTCTTC. It codes for CASSYSTSGRGNEQFF. The chain couples TRBV6-5 to TRBJ2-1, with 8 nucleotides matching TRBD2. After removal of 0 bases from V and 6 bases from J, the junction contained 7 bases not matched to a gene. The CDR3 runs 16 residues. From germline, CDR1 is MNHEY and CDR2 SVGAGI.

Worth noting for this clone: Other DNA sequences in the sample encode the same CDR3. The genes are TRBV28 and TRBJ1-2; D not certain. Germline V CDR1 and CDR2: MDHEN, SYDVKM. The length of the CDR3 is 12 residues. Trimming stripped 3 bases from V and 5 bases from J, with 7 bases between. CDR3 in DNA: TGTGCCAGCAGTTTGGGAGGATATGGCTACACCTTC. Translation gives CASSLGGYGYTF.

This chain joins TRBV10-1 and TRBJ2-3, with 8 nucleotides matching TRBD1. This CDR3 has 12 residues. The V gene's germline CDR1 is WNHNN and CDR2 SYGVQD (reference sequence). The V and J ends lost 5 bases and 11 bases, in that order; junction bases with no gene match: 6. CDR3 in DNA: TGCGCCAGCAGTCGTCCCGGGACAGGGCAGTATTTT. Its protein product is CASSRPGTGQYF.

V usage is TRBV6-6 and J usage is TRBJ2-2, with D possibly matching TRBD2 (6 bases). CDR1 is MNHNY, CDR2 SVGAGI, per germline (reference sequence). There are 16 residues in the CDR3. V was clipped by 2 bases and J by 4 bases, with 14 bases between them. Here the CDR3 DNA reads TGTGCCAGCAGTTACCCTCGGGGGAGCGGCACCGGGGAGCTGTTTTTT. This codes for CASSYPRGSGTGELFF.

J is TRBJ2-7 and V is TRBV7-9, with a tentative D call TRBD1 (6 bases). This CDR3 spans 13 amino acids. V lost 4 bases to trimming and J lost 3 bases, with 10 bases between them. CDR1 is SEHNR and CDR2 is FQNEAQ in the germline V gene (reference sequence). CDR3 loop: CASSWAGDYEQYF. As DNA, the CDR3 is TGTGCCAGCAGCTGGGCAGGGGACTACGAGCAGTACTTC.

The rearrangement uses TRBV28 and TRBJ2-7; possibly TRBD1 or TRBD2 for D (5 bases each). CDR1 is MDHEN and CDR2 is SYDVKM in the germline V gene. V was clipped by 4 bases and J by 6 bases, with 13 bases between them. This CDR3 has 13 residues. CDR3 in DNA: TGTGCCAGCAGTTCAATCTGGGACGCCGAGCAGTACTTC. Protein: CASSSIWDAEQYF. The full variable domain, completed using reference TRBV28 and TRBJ2-7, is DVKVTQSSRYLVKRTGEKVFLECVQDMDHENMFWYRQDPGLGLRLIYFSYDVKMKEKGDIPEGYSVSREKKERFSLILESASTNQTSMYLCASSSIWDAEQYFGPGTRLTVT.

The chain joins TRBV2 to TRBJ1-1, with a tentative D call TRBD1 (5 bases). Trimming removed 2 bases at V and 2 bases at J, with 12 bases between. The germline gives CDR1 SNHLY, CDR2 FYNNEI. This CDR3 is 15 amino acids long. The CDR3 here is CASSELGDRNTEAFF. CDR3 DNA: TGTGCCAGCAGTGAACTCGGCGACAGAAACACTGAAGCTTTCTTT.

The chain links TRBV5-1 to TRBJ1-3; D remains unclear. Germline V gives CDR1 SGHRS, CDR2 YFSETQ. V gave up 4 bases and J gave up 0 bases, with 17 bases separating them. The CDR3 runs to 17 residues. DNA of the CDR3: TGCGCCAGCAGCACCTCGGGCAGGCGGACCTCTGGAAACACCATATATTTT. Protein: CASSTSGRRTSGNTIYF.

The chain couples TRBV2 to TRBJ2-3; D remains unclear. The CDR3 sequence is 15 residues long. Trimming shortened V by 3 bases and J by 1 base, and 11 bases separated the two germline ends. Germline assignment: CDR1 SNHLY and CDR2 FYNNEI. This CDR3 reads CASSDRARGTDTQYF. The CDR3 DNA reads TGTGCCAGCAGTGACCGGGCTCGCGGCACAGATACGCAGTATTTT.

This clone has just one count. The chain employs TRBV6-6 and TRBJ2-7, with TRBD1 matching 7 bases. Trimming cost V 6 bases and J 8 bases; bases outside gene matches: 7. Germline V lookup: CDR1 MNHNY, CDR2 SVGAGI (reference sequence). This CDR3 is built from 12 residues. The CDR3 spells CASSRTGKKQYF. The DNA of the CDR3 is TGTGCCAGCAGCCGGACAGGAAAAAAGCAGTACTTC.

This chain joins TRBV27 and TRBJ2-7, with a possible D match to TRBD2 (6 bases). Trimming cost V 2 bases and J 2 bases, with 10 bases left between them. CDR3 length: 14 residues. CDR1 is MNHEY, CDR2 SMNVEV, per germline (reference sequence). DNA of the CDR3: TGTGCCAGCAGTTTACGGTCGGGGGCCTACGAGCAGTACTTC. Its translation is CASSLRSGAYEQYF.

Worth noting for this clone: This sample includes further DNA sequences coding for the same CDR3. The genes are TRBV6-5 and TRBJ1-5; the match to TRBD1 covers 7 bases. Germline V gives CDR1 MNHEY, CDR2 SVGAGI. The CDR3 sequence is 15 residues long. V lost 0 bases, J lost 4 bases, and 3 bases stayed unmatched. The CDR3 DNA sequence: TGTGCCAGCAGTTACTCCCGGACAGGTAATCAGCCCCAGCATTTT. It is translated as CASSYSRTGNQPQHF.

The chain links TRBV11-2 to TRBJ2-1, with 13 bases fitting TRBD2. The junction had 7 bases not matched to a gene; V was cut back by 3 bases and J by 8 bases. This CDR3 contains 16 residues. Germline V lookup: CDR1 SGHAT, CDR2 FQNNGV. For the CDR3, the DNA is TGTGCCAGCAGCTTTGGAGGGACTAGCGGGATGGATGAGCAGTTCTTC. The encoded protein is CASSFGGTSGMDEQFF.

V usage is TRBV11-2 and J usage is TRBJ2-4; no clear D. The V gene lost 2 bases and the J gene lost 9 bases, with 20 bases spanning the gap. The V gene's germline CDR1 is SGHAT and CDR2 FQNNGV. CDR3 length equals 16 residues. The CDR3 DNA sequence: TGTGCCAGCAGCTTAAAGAGGCCGTCACATTGGAGCATTCAGTACTTC. The encoded protein is CASSLKRPSHWSIQYF.

Details on this clone: In the same sample, other DNA sequences code for this CDR3. V is TRBV28 and J is TRBJ1-5; no reliable D call. The CDR3 covers 13 residues. Germline V gene data show CDR1 as MDHEN and CDR2 as SYDVKM. The V and J ends lost 6 bases and 0 bases respectively, with 6 bases between them. The CDR3 sequence is CASRTHSNQPQHF. For the CDR3, the DNA is TGTGCCAGCAGGACCCATAGCAATCAGCCCCAGCATTTT.

The V and J genes are TRBV28 and TRBJ2-7; 8 bases agree with TRBD2. Germline-derived CDR1 and CDR2 are MDHEN and SYDVKM. The CDR3 contains 15 residues. The V segment lost 5 bases and the J segment 3 bases; nucleotides outside the gene matches: 9. In nucleotides, the CDR3 is TGTGCCAGCAGTCCGGCGAGGGCGGGGGGCTACGAGCAGTACTTC. As protein: CASSPARAGGYEQYF. Filled out from reference TRBV28 and TRBJ2-7, the complete variable domain reads DVKVTQSSRYLVKRTGEKVFLECVQDMDHENMFWYRQDPGLGLRLIYFSYDVKMKEKGDIPEGYSVSREKKERFSLILESASTNQTSMYLCASSPARAGGYEQYFGPGTRLTVT.

The J gene is TRBJ2-3, the V gene TRBV9; TRBD1 matches 8 bases. Per germline, CDR1 SGDLS and CDR2 YYNGEE. This CDR3 spans 15 amino acids. Trimming at V came to 4 bases and at J to 2 bases, leaving 6 bases not matched to a gene. The CDR3 sequence: CASSSRTGNTDTQYF. Here the CDR3 DNA reads TGTGCCAGCAGCTCCCGGACAGGGAACACAGATACGCAGTATTTT.

V and J are TRBV30 and TRBJ2-7; the match to TRBD2 covers 9 bases. The CDR3 length is 17 residues. J gave up 3 bases and V 3 bases, and 15 bases lay outside the gene matches. Germline V gene sequence: CDR1 GTSNPN, CDR2 SVGIG (reference sequence). CDR3 region: CAWRLTSGFFRGYEQYF. The DNA of the CDR3 is TGTGCCTGGAGGTTGACTAGCGGCTTTTTTAGAGGCTACGAGCAGTACTTC. The complete variable domain, with remaining parts taken from reference TRBV30 and TRBJ2-7, reads SQTIHQWPATLVQPVGSPLSLECTVEGTSNPNLYWYRQAAGRGLQLLFYSVGIGQISSEVPQNLSASRPQDRQFILSSKKLLLSDSGFYLCAWRLTSGFFRGYEQYFGPGTRLTVT.

The chain uses TRBV27 and TRBJ2-2; 7 nucleotides match TRBD1. The CDR3 extends over 15 amino acids. V dropped 3 bases and J dropped 8; count of bases not matched to a gene: 9. In germline, CDR1 is MNHEY, CDR2 SMNVEV (reference sequence). In DNA, the CDR3 is TGTGCCAGCAGTTTTGGACGACAGGGCGGGGGGGAGCTGTTTTTT. Translating gives CASSFGRQGGGELFF.